This T cell receptor beta chain was retrieved from a study of spatial heterogeneity in lung cancer. Study-level information: Each unique TCR and UMI combination was seen more than ten times on average in raw reads.

Germline V gives CDR1 SGHRS, CDR2 YFSETQ. The length of the CDR3 is 18 residues. With 0 bases clipped from V and 1 base from J, the junction kept 5 bases outside the gene matches. As to time point: sample taken at primary tumor resection. Researchers sequenced whole RNA taken from tumor, nontumor lung or frozen PBMC without sorting. This clonotype is termed medium-sized. Every TCR cDNA molecule bore a unique molecular identifier. TCRdb recomputed calls from the 5' RACE reads with MiXCR, one row per CDR3 protein. The table lists about 21,000 distinct CDR3 sequences, 4.5% to 5% of them singletons. The source was PBMCs, collected at surgery. The clonotype originates from a male donor with early-stage non-small cell lung cancer. The chain carries TRBV5-1 and TRBJ2-2; 11 bases align to TRBD2. The CDR3 nucleotides are TGCGCCAGCAGCTTGGGCGCCGGGACTAGCGGGAACACCGGGGAGCTGTTTTTT. It is translated as CASSLGAGTSGNTGELFF.